This TCR beta chain was found in a study of CD8 T cells in ankylosing spondylitis. Study-wide points: What seemed typical of ankylosing spondylitis blood was a TCR beta motif built from roughly eight highly homologous variants.

The CDR3 contains 15 residues. Deletions cut 8 bases from V and 1 base from J, with 17 bases between. It was by quantitative 5'-RACE with molecular barcodes that TCR beta libraries were made. MiXCR was run by TCRdb on the 5' RACE reads, yielding one entry per CDR3 protein. The data contain a few hundred thousand distinct CDR3 sequences, 10% to 13% of them seen just once; the ten biggest clones take up roughly a fifth. This clonotype was detected ten times or more. Its antigen remains unknown. V gene TRBV12-3 or TRBV12-4 combines with J gene TRBJ1-1; D is possibly TRBD1 (6 bases). The sequence was collected from a male donor with ankylosing spondylitis or in good health (not recorded which). Sequencing was performed on blood, either unsorted or a sorted T cell fraction (not recorded which). CDR3 sequence: CASGRGDSQNTEAFF. The DNA of the CDR3 is TGTGCCAGCGGCAGGGGAGACAGTCAGAACACTGAAGCTTTCTTT.